The clone carrying this T cell receptor beta chain was seen a handful of times. The antigen remains unidentified. This specimen comes from a study of cytomegalovirus exposure and HLA in healthy donors. Overall study findings and caveats: There were reportedly fewer N-insertions in an Asian-associated ancestry cluster than the roughly 610-donor mean, in a later analysis. Despite most TCR sequences being rare, some public TCRs occurred in many donors.

In the PCR, 60 Vbeta and 13 Jbeta primers were used. Sequencing used immunoSEQ multiplex PCR; TCRdb keeps in-frame clones, though not all of them. The sample shows about 150,000 clones, around 75% of them seen only once. Material: PBMCs. The receptor comes from a male donor in good health and CMV-seronegative.

CDR3 sequence (DNA): TGCGCCAGCAGTTTTATGGGCGGGAGCAATCAGCCCCAGCATTTT. Translation: CASSFMGGSNQPQHF. This sequence joins TRBV5-1 and TRBJ1-5, with no clear D. V lost 5 bases, J lost 1 base, and 13 bases lay in between. CDR1 and CDR2 (germline): SGHRS, YFSETQ. This CDR3 spans 15 amino acids.